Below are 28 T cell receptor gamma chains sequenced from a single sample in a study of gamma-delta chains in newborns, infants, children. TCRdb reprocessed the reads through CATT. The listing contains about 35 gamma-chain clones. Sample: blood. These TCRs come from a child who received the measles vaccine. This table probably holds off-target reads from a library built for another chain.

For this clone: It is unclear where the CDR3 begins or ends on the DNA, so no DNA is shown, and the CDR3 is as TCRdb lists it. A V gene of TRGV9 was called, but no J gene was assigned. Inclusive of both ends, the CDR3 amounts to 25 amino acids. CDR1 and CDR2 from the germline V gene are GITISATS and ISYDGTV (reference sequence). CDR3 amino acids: CACDLLGDTPWDTRQMFFGTGIKLF.

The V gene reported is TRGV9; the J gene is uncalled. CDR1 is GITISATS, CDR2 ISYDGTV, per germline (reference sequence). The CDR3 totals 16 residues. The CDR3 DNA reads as TGTGCCTTCAGAGGGGGGTACTGGGGGATAGCCCCACAACTCTTCTTT. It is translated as CAFRGGYWGIAPQLFF.

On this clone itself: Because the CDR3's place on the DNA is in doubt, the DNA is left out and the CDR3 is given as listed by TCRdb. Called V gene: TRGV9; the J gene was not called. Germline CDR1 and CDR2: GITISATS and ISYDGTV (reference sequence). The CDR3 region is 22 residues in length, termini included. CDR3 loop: CACDKIPWDTRQMFFGTGIKLF.

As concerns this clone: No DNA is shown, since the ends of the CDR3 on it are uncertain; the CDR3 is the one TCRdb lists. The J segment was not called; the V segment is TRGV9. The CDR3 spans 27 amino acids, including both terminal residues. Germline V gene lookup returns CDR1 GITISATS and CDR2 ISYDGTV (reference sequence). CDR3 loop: CACDTGWGMSSSWDTRQMFFGTGIKLF.

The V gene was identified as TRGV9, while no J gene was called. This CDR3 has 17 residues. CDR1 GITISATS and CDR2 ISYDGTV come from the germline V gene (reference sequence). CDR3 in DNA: TGTGCCTCCCTTCCTAAGGGACACGCCACTTTGACAGCACAACTCTTCTTT. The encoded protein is CASLPKGHATLTAQLFF.

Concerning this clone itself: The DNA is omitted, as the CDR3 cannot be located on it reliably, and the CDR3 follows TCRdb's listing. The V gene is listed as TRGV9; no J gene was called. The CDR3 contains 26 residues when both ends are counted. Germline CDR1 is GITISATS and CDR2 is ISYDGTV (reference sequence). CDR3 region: CACDTVLGDSSWDTRQTFFGTGIKLF.

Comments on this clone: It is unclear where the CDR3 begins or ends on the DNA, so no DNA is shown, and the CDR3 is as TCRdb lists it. This CDR3 reads CACDTLGDLSWDTRQMFFGTGIKLF. A V gene of TRGV9 was called, but no J gene was assigned. Inclusive of both ends, the CDR3 amounts to 25 amino acids. CDR1 GITISATS and CDR2 ISYDGTV come from the germline V gene (reference sequence).

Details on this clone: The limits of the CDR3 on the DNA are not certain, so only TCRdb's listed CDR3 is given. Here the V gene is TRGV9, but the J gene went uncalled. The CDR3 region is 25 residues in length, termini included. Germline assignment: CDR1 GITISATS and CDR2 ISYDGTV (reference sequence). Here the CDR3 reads CACDTVGEATWDTRQMFFGTGIKLF.

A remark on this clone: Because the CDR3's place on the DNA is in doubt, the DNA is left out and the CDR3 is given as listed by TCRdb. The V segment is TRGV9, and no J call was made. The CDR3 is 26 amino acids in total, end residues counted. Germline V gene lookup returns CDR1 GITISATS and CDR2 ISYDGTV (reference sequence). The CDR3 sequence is CACDRWGGTRSWDTRQMFFGTGIKLF.

The CDR3 reads CACDILGDLTAQLFF. In nucleotides, the CDR3 is TGTGCCTGTGACATACTGGGGGATTTGACAGCACAACTCTTCTTT. No J gene call was made, and the V gene is TRGV9. Germline V gene lookup returns CDR1 GITISATS and CDR2 ISYDGTV (reference sequence). This CDR3 contains 15 residues.

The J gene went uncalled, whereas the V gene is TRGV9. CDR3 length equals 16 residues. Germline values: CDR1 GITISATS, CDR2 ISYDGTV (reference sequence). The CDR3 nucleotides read TGTGCCTGTGACACTAGGCGGGGAACTTTGACAGCACAACTCTTCTTT. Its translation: CACDTRRGTLTAQLFF.

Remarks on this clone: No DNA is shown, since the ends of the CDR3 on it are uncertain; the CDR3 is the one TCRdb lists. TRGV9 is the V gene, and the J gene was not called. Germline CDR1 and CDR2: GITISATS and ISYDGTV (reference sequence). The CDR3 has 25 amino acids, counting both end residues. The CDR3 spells CACDTALGDSWDTRQMFFGTGIKLF.

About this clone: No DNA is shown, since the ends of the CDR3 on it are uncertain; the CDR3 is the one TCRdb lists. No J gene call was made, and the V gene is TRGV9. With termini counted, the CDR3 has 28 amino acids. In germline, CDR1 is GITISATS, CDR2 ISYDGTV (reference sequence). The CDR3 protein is CACDAALLGNGSSWDTRQMFFGTGIKLF.

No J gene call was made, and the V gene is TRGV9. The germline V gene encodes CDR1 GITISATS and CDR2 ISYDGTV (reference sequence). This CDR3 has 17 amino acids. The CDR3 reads CACDNILGDTLTAQLFF. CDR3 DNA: TGTGCCTGTGACAACATACTGGGGGATACTTTGACAGCACAACTCTTCTTT.

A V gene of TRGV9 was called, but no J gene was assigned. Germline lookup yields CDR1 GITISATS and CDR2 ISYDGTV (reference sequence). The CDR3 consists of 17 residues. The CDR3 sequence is CACDELLGDKETAQLFF. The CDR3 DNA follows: TGTGCCTGTGACGAATTACTGGGGGATAAAGAAACAGCACAACTCTTCTTT.

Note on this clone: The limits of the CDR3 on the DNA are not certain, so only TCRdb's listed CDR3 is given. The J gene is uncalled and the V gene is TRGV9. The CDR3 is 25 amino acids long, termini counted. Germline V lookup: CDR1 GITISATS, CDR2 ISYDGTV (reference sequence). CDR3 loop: CACDTVLGDSWDTRQMFFGTGIKLF.

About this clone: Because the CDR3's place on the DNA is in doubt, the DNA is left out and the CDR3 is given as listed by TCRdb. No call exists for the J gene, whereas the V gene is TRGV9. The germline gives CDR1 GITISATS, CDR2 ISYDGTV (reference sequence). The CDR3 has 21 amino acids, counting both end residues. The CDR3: CAFGGYWDTRQMFFGTGIKLF.

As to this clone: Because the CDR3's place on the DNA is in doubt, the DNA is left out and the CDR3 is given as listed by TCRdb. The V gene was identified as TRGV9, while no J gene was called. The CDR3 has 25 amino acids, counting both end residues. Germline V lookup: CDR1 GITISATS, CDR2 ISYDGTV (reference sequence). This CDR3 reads CACDRGIRPSWDTRQMFFGTGIKLF.

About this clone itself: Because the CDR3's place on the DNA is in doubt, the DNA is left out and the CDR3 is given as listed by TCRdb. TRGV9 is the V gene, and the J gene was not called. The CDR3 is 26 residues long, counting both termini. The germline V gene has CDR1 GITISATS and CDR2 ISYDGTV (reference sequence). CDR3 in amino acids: CACDTAGGWCSWDTRQMFFGTGIKLF.

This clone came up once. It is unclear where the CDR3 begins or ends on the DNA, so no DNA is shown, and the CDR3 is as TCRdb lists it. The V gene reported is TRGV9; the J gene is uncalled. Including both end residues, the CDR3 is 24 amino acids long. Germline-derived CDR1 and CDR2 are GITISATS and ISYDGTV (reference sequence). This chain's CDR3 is CACDAASGPWDTRQMFFGTGIKLF.

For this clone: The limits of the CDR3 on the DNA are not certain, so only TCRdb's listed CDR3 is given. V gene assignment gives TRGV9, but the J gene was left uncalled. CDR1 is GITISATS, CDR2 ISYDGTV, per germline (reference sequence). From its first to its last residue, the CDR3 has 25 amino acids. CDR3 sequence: CACDVLGESSWDTRQMFFGTGIKLF.

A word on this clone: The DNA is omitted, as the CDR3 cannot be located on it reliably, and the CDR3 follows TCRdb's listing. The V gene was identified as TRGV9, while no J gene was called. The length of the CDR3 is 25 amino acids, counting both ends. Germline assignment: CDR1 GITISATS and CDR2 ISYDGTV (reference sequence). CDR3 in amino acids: CACDAILGGSWDTRQMFFGTGIKLF.

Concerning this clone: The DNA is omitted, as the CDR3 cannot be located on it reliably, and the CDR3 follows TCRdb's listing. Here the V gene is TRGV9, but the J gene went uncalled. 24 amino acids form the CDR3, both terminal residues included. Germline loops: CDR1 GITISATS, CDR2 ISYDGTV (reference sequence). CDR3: CACDTVLGGHDNRQMFFGTGIKLF.

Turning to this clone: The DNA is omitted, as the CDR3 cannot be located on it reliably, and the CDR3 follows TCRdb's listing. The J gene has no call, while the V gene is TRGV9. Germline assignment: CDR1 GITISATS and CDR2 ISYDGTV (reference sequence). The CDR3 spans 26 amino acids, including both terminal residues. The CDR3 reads CACDTAGGPSSWDTRQMFFGTGIKLF.

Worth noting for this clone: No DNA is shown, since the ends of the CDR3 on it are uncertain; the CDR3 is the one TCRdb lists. This CDR3 reads CACDTAKGDPRRSWDTRQMFFGTGIKLF. No J gene was named, though the V gene is TRGV9. The CDR3 region is 28 residues in length, termini included. CDR1 and CDR2 from the germline V gene are GITISATS and ISYDGTV (reference sequence).

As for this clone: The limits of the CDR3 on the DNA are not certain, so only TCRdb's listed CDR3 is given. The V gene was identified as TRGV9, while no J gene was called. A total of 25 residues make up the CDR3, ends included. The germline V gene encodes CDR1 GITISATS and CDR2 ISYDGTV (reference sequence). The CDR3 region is CACDTAGGKTWDTRQMFFGTGIKLF.

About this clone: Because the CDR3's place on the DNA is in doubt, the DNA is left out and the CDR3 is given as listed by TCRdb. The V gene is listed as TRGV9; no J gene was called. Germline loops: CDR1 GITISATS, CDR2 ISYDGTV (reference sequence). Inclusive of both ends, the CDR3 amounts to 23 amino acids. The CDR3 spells CACDTVGGPDTRQMFFGTGIKLF.

The CDR3 spells CALRLLKGTAQLFF. The CDR3, as DNA: TGTGCCTTGAGACTCCTCAAGGGTACAGCACAACTCTTCTTT. The J gene was not called, though the V gene is TRGV9. Germline V lookup: CDR1 GITISATS, CDR2 ISYDGTV (reference sequence). The CDR3 has 14 residues.